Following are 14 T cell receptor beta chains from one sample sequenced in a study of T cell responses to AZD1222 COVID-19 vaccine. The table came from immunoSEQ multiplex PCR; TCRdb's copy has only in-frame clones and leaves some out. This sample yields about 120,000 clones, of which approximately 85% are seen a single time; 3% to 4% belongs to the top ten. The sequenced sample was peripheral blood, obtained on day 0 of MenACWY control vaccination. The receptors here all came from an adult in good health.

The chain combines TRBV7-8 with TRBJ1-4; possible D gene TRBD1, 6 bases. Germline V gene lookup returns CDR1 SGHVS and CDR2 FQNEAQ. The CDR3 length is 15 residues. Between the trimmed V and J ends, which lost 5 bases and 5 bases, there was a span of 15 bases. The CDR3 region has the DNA TGTGCCAGCAGCCGCGAGGGGGGTAGAAATGAAAAACTGTTTTTT. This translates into CASSREGGRNEKLFF.

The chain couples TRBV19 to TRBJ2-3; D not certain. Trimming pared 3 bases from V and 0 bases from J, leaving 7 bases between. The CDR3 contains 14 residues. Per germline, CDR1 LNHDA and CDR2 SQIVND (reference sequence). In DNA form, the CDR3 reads TGTGCCAGTAGTATGGACCCTAGCACAGATACGCAGTATTTT. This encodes CASSMDPSTDTQYF.

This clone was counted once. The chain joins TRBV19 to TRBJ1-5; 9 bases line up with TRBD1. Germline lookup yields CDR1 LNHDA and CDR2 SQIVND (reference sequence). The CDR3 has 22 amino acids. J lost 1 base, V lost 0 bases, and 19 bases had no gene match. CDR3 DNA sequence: TGTGCCAGTAGTATAGAGCCTCTCATCCGGGACAGGGTTGGTAGGAGCAATCAGCCCCAGCATTTT. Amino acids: CASSIEPLIRDRVGRSNQPQHF.

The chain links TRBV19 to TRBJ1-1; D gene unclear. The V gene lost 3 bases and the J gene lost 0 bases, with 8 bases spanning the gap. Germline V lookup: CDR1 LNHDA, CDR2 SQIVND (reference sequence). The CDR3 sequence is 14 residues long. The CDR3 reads CASSMSGMNTEAFF. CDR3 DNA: TGTGCCAGTAGTATGTCGGGGATGAACACTGAAGCTTTCTTT.

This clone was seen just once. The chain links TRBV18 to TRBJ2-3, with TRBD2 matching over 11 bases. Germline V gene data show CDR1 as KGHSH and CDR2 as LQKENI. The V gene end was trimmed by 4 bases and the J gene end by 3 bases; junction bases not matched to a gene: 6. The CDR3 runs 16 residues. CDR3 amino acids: CASSRTSGGLTDTQYF. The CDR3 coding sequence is TGTGCCAGCTCACGAACTAGCGGGGGACTTACAGATACGCAGTATTTT.

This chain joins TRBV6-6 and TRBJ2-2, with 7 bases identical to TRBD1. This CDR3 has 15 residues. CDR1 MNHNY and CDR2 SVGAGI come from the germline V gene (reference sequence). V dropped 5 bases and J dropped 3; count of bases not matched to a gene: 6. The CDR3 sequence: CASSRTTGDTGELFF. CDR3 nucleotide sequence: TGTGCCAGCAGTCGTACAACAGGGGACACCGGGGAGCTGTTTTTT.

CDR3 sequence reads: CASRATGGGNTEAFF. CDR3 coding DNA: TGTGCCAGCAGGGCGACAGGGGGCGGAAACACTGAAGCTTTCTTT. The chain joins TRBV6-6 to TRBJ1-1; 10 nucleotides align to TRBD1. V lost 6 bases and J lost 2; bases outside the gene matches: 6. Germline V gene lookup returns CDR1 MNHNY and CDR2 SVGAGI (reference sequence). The CDR3 has 15 amino acids.

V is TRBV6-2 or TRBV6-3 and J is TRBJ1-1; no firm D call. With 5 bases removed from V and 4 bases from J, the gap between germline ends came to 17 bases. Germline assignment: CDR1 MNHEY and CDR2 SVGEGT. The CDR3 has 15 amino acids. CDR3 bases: TGTGCCAGCAGTATTCCTCGGGGTCTTGGCACTGAAGCTTTCTTT. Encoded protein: CASSIPRGLGTEAFF.

DNA for the CDR3: TGCGCCAGCAGCCAAGGGACAGGTTGGGAGGCAGATACGCAGTATTTT. As protein: CASSQGTGWEADTQYF. J is TRBJ2-3 and V is TRBV4-3; D might be TRBD1 (7 bases). The germline CDR1 and CDR2 sequences are LGHNA and YSLEER. CDR3 length equals 16 residues. V lost 1 base, J lost 4 bases, and 15 bases lay in between.

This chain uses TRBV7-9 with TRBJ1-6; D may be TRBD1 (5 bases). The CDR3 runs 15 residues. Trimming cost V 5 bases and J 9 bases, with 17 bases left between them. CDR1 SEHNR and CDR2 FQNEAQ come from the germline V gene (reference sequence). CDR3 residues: CASSRLGQGISPLHF. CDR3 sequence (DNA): TGTGCCAGCAGCCGCCTGGGGCAGGGTATTTCACCCCTCCACTTT.

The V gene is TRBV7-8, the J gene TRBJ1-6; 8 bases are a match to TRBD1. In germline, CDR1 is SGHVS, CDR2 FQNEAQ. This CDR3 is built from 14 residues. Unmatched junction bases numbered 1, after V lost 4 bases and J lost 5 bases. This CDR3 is CASSSTGDNSPLHF. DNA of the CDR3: TGTGCCAGCAGCTCGACAGGGGATAATTCACCCCTCCACTTT.

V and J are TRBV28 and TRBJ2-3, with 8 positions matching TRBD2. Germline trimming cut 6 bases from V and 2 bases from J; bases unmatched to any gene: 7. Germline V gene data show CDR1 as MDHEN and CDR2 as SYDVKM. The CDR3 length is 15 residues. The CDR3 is CASSPAGGDTDTQYF. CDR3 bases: TGTGCCAGCAGCCCGGCGGGGGGAGACACAGATACGCAGTATTTT.

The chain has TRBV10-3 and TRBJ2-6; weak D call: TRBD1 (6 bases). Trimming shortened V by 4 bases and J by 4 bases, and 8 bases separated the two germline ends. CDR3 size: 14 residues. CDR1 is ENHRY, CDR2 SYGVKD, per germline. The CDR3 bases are TGTGCCATCAGTGCAGGGGCCGGGGCCAACGTCCTGACTTTC. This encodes CAISAGAGANVLTF.

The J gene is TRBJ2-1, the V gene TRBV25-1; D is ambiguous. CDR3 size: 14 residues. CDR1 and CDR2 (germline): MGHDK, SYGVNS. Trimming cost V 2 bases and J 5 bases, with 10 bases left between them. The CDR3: CASSETAPDNEQFF. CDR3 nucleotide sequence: TGTGCCAGCAGTGAAACGGCGCCTGACAATGAGCAGTTCTTC.